This T cell receptor (beta chain) is from a study of T cells after somatic rescue of genetic block. TCRdb keeps only in-frame clones here, not all; method: immunoSEQ multiplex PCR. The data contain roughly 15,000 clones, 72% of them singletons. This CDR3 has 15 amino acids. The V gene lost 1 base and the J gene lost 3 bases, with 13 bases spanning the gap. CDR1 and CDR2 from the germline V gene are SGHTA and FQGNSA. The count of this clone is one. The origin of this receptor is a boy aged 5 to 17. The sequencing input was peripheral blood mononuclear cells (PBMCs). V and J are TRBV7-2 and TRBJ2-7; TRBD2 is a possible D gene (5 bases). The CDR3 spells CASSLGYGRDYEQYF. CDR3 sequence (DNA): TGTGCCAGCAGCTTAGGGTACGGACGGGACTACGAGCAGTACTTC.